The T cell receptor beta chain under discussion was sequenced for a study of CD8+ T cells in alopecia areata. The wider study: Each day, treated patients took oral tofacitinib twice, at 5 to 10 mg per dose. Notes on the study in general: The study found TCR sharing across patients less clear than in mice, possibly for HLA reasons.

cDNA serving as the sequencing template came from extracted, reverse transcribed RNA. Using immunoSEQ multiplex PCR, the repertoire was profiled, and TCRdb retains in-frame clones only, with some absent. The sample shows 130,000 or so clones, approximately 86% of them seen only once. To note about this clone: Its specificity is unknown.

CDR1 is SEHNR, CDR2 FQNEAQ, per germline (reference sequence). The germline V and J ends were trimmed by 1 base and 6 bases, with 4 bases remaining between them. The CDR3 runs to 12 residues. The treatment was: oral pan-JAK inhibitor, 5-10 mg twice daily. The chain uses TRBV7-9 and TRBJ1-5; no definite D call. This specimen consisted of CD8+ T cells sorted from blood, obtained at week 4, from a patient treated with tofacitinib. This sequence was found in a human donor with alopecia areata. CDR3 DNA: TGTGCCAGCAGCTTAGAATCTCAGCCCCAGCATTTT. It codes for CASSLESQPQHF.